Below, one TCR beta chain is given with its context. Antigen: not known. Clones were read by immunoSEQ multiplex PCR, and TCRdb kept only the in-frame ones, dropping some. The sample holds some 2,500,000 clones, over 85% seen once. The sample originates from a study of shared clonotypes between healthy human individuals. Study-wide results and limits: Non-shared clonotypes showed lower generation probabilities than clonotypes common to all four donors. For naive CD4 cells, roughly 5% of clonotypes were shared across a few donors. The diversity represented, both genetic and in exposure history, was limited by few donors.

Donors were healthy HIV-negative adults without recently reported acute infections or vaccinations. Germline lookup yields CDR1 ENHRY and CDR2 SYGVKD. Trimming took 11 bases from V and 4 from J; bases not matched to a gene: 13. The CDR3 is 15 amino acids. V gene TRBV10-3 combines with J gene TRBJ2-3; 9 nucleotides line up with TRBD2. Sequencing was carried out using naive CD4+ T cells from PBMCs. Subset of the sample: CD45RA+ positively selected. This sequence originates from a man younger than 35 in good health. Some clones in this sample may be carry-over from other donors' samples. CDR3 sequence (DNA): TGTGCCTCTCCGATCGAGGGACTAGCCTCAGATACGCAGTATTTT. This codes for CASPIEGLASDTQYF.